The 14 T cell receptor beta chains presented below share a single source sample, sequenced in a study of T cell clonality in common variable immunodeficiency. General observations from the study: Fewer deletions and N-nucleotide insertions were reportedly seen in common variable immunodeficiency TCR beta sequences.

Data came from immunoSEQ multiplex PCR; TCRdb stores just in-frame clones and leaves some out. Sampling found about 34,000 clones, none seen once. Antigen specificity for these receptors is unknown. The sequenced material came from peripheral blood mononuclear cells. Every receptor here comes from a human donor with common variable immunodeficiency.

This clone was seen a handful of times. Read data end 3 residues before the CDR3 end; the end is taken from the germline J gene. The rearrangement joins TRBV11-2 to TRBJ1-1; D may be TRBD1 (5 bases). Germline lookup yields CDR1 SGHAT and CDR2 FQNNGV. This CDR3 spans 15 amino acids. The V and J ends lost 5 bases and 0 bases respectively, with 13 bases between them. The CDR3 bases that were read are TGTGCCAGCAGCGGCCCGGGGGGAGTGAACACTGAA. Its protein is CASSGPGGVNTE. The CDR3 reads in full as CASSGPGGVNTEAFF.

This clone has ten or more counts. The read falls 3 residues short of the CDR3 end, and the missing part is taken from the germline J gene. The chain has TRBV20-1 and TRBJ2-1, with 10 positions matching TRBD2. Looked up from germline, CDR1 is DFQATT and CDR2 is SNEGSKA (reference sequence). With V trimmed by 6 bases and J by 7 bases, 3 bases remained unmatched. This CDR3 is 12 amino acids long. The CDR3 bases that were read are TGCAGTGCGGTAGCGGGAGGTAATGAG. Translating it yields CSAVAGGNE. The whole CDR3 sequence reads CSAVAGGNEQFF.

The CDR3 is CASSLIAGRSDTQYF. CDR3 DNA, as far as it was read: TGCGCCAGCAGCTTGATAGCGGGAAGGTCAGATACG. This chain connects TRBV5-1 to TRBJ2-3, with 8 bases identical to TRBD2. The read ends 3 residues before the CDR3 terminus; that terminus is restored from the germline J gene. The germline V gene has CDR1 SGHRS and CDR2 YFSETQ. Germline trimming cut 1 base from V and 4 bases from J; bases unmatched to any gene: 5. The CDR3 is 15 residues long. Filled out from reference TRBV5-1 and TRBJ2-3, the complete variable domain reads KAGVTQTPRYLIKTRGQQVTLSCSPISGHRSVSWYQQTPGQGLQFLFEYFSETQRNKGNFPGRFSGRQFSNSRSEMNVSTLELGDSALYLCASSLIAGRSDTQYFGPGTRLTVL.

As to this clone: The read falls 3 residues short of the CDR3 end, and the missing part is taken from the germline J gene. This chain joins TRBV19 and TRBJ1-1, with a possible D match to TRBD1 (5 bases). Trimming shortened V by 8 bases and J by 7 bases, and 17 bases separated the two germline ends. The germline V gene has CDR1 LNHDA and CDR2 SQIVND (reference sequence). The CDR3 is 13 residues long. CDR3 residues: CASSKTVLSEAFF. The CDR3 bases that were read are TGTGCCAGTTCAAAGACAGTCCTCAGTGAA. The variable domain in full, completed from reference TRBV19 and TRBJ1-1, reads DGGITQSPKYLFRKEGQNVTLSCEQNLNHDAMYWYRQDPGQGLRLIYYSQIVNDFQKGDIAEGYSVSREKKESFPLTVTSAQKNPTAFYLCASSKTVLSEAFFGQGTRLTVV.

As concerns this clone: The read gets to within 3 residues of the CDR3 end, and the germline J gene fills in the rest. This rearrangement joins TRBV7-2 to TRBJ2-1; TRBD2 matches 9 bases. Germline V gene sequence: CDR1 SGHTA, CDR2 FQGNSA. The CDR3 covers 16 residues. The sequenced part of the CDR3 DNA is TGTGCAAGTCGCTTAGCGGGTCTAGCGGGATGGAATGAG. It is translated as CASRLAGLAGWNE. The whole CDR3 is CASRLAGLAGWNEQFF.

On this clone: Read coverage stops 3 residues before the CDR3 terminus; the germline J gene supplies the remainder. The chain couples TRBV11-2 to TRBJ2-5; D is undetermined. CDR3 size: 14 residues. Per the germline V gene, CDR1 is SGHAT and CDR2 is FQNNGV. V was trimmed by 5 bases and J by 2 bases, leaving 12 bases between them. CDR3 DNA (partial): TGTGCCAGCAGCCGCAGGAGCCTACAAGAGACC. As protein: CASSRRSLQET. The CDR3 as a whole reads CASSRRSLQETQYF.

This clone appeared many times. The read terminates 3 residues ahead of where the CDR3 ends, so the germline J gene completes it. V gene TRBV27 combines with J gene TRBJ2-7, with a tentative D call TRBD1 (6 bases). V was cut by 8 bases and J by 3 bases, with 14 bases left in between. The germline V gene encodes CDR1 MNHEY and CDR2 SMNVEV (reference sequence). The length of the CDR3 is 13 residues. The CDR3 bases that were read are TGTGCCAGCTCCGGGACAATCTACTACGAG. Encoded protein: CASSGTIYYE. The complete CDR3 reads CASSGTIYYEQYF.

In its sample, this clone was seen many times. The read falls 3 residues short of the CDR3 end, and the missing part is taken from the germline J gene. The chain has TRBV18 and TRBJ2-1; D may be TRBD1 (6 bases). The CDR3 contains 14 residues. Trimming stripped 1 base from V and 8 bases from J, with 12 bases between. Per the germline V gene, CDR1 is KGHSH and CDR2 is LQKENI. The CDR3 bases that were read are TGTGCCAGCTCACCACTCCAGGGGCGGGATGAG. It translates to CASSPLQGRDE. The CDR3 in full is CASSPLQGRDEQFF. Together with reference TRBV18 and TRBJ2-1, the CDR3 gives the full variable domain: NAGVMQNPRHLVRRRGQEARLRCSPMKGHSHVYWYRQLPEEGLKFMVYLQKENIIDESGMPKERFSAEFPKEGPSILRIQQVVRGDSAAYFCASSPLQGRDEQFFGPGTRLTVL.

This clone was detected many times. Read coverage stops 3 residues before the CDR3 terminus; the germline J gene supplies the remainder. V and J are TRBV5-1 and TRBJ1-1; weak D call: TRBD1 (5 bases). The CDR3 runs 15 residues. Trimming took off 0 bases at V and 5 bases at J, with 14 bases between the two ends. Germline loops: CDR1 SGHRS, CDR2 YFSETQ. This CDR3 reads CASSLVGTRGTEAFF. The DNA read from the CDR3 is TGCGCCAGCAGCTTGGTAGGCACCCGGGGGACTGAA.

This clone was counted only a few times. The CDR3 end lies 3 residues beyond the end of the read and is filled in from the germline J gene. The chain combines TRBV7-3 with TRBJ2-3, with 9 bases that match TRBD2. The ends lost 6 bases at V and 4 bases at J; junction bases unmatched: 11. This CDR3 contains 16 residues. CDR1 is SGHTA, CDR2 FQGTGA, per germline. The CDR3 region is CASRSPTSGQPDTQYF. CDR3 DNA (partial): TGTGCCAGCAGGTCCCCTACTAGCGGGCAACCAGATACG. Based on the CDR3 plus reference TRBV7-3 and TRBJ2-3, the full variable domain is GAGVSQTPSNKVTEKGKYVELRCDPISGHTALYWYRQSLGQGPEFLIYFQGTGAADDSGLPNDRFFAVRPEGSVSTLKIQRTERGDSAVYLCASRSPTSGQPDTQYFGPGTRLTVL.

This clone was counted only a few times. Sequencing ends 3 residues short of the CDR3 end; the germline J gene provides the rest. This sequence joins TRBV19 and TRBJ2-1; 16 bases map to TRBD2. Germline CDR1 reads LNHDA; CDR2 reads SQIVND (reference sequence). V shed 6 bases, J shed 6 bases, and the junction held 14 bases outside the gene matches. The CDR3 totals 19 residues. The CDR3 protein is CASSLAGTSGRDGVNEQFF. The sequenced CDR3 bases are TGTGCCAGTAGCCTTGCCGGGACTAGCGGGAGGGATGGCGTCAATGAG.

This clone was seen repeatedly, ten times or more. The read falls 3 residues short of the CDR3 end, and the missing part is taken from the germline J gene. The V call is TRBV2, the J call TRBJ1-5; perhaps TRBD1 as D (5 bases). Per the germline V gene, CDR1 is SNHLY and CDR2 is FYNNEI. V lost 7 bases and J lost 2, with 12 bases in between. The CDR3 consists of 14 residues. CDR3 protein: CASKGELGNQPQHF. The DNA read from the CDR3 is TGTGCCAGCAAAGGGGAGTTGGGCAATCAGCCC.

This clone was seen repeatedly, ten times or more. From the germline J gene comes the end of the CDR3, since the read stops 3 residues before it. This chain joins TRBV29-1 and TRBJ2-3; TRBD1 matches at 9 bases. CDR1 is SQVTM and CDR2 is ANQGSEA in the germline V gene. With 6 bases clipped from V and 5 bases from J, the junction kept 12 bases outside the gene matches. The CDR3 contains 15 residues. The covered CDR3 bases are TGCAGCGTCGTGACCGGGACAGGGTATTTAGATACG. This gives the protein CSVVTGTGYLDT. The complete CDR3 protein is CSVVTGTGYLDTQYF.

This clone was picked up many times. With the read ending 3 residues before the CDR3 end, the germline J gene is used to fill in that end. This chain uses TRBV19 with TRBJ1-5; perhaps TRBD1 as D (6 bases). V lost 0 bases and J lost 0, with 6 bases in between. The CDR3 is made up of 15 amino acids. Germline V gene lookup returns CDR1 LNHDA and CDR2 SQIVND (reference sequence). The CDR3 here is CASSIEGASNQPQHF. The CDR3 bases that were read are TGTGCCAGTAGTATAGAGGGGGCTAGCAATCAGCCC.